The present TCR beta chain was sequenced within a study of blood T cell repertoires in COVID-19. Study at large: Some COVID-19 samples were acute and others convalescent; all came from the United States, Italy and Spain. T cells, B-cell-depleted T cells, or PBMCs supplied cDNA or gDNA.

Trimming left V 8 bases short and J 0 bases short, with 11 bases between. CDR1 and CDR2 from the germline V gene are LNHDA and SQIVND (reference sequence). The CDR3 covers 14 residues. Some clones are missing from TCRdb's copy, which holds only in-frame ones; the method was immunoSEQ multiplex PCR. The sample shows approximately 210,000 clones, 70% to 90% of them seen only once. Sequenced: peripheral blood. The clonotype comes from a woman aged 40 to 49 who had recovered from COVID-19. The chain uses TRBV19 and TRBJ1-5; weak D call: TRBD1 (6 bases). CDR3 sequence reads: CASGLTGSNQPQHF. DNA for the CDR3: TGTGCCAGTGGACTGACAGGTAGCAATCAGCCCCAGCATTTT.